This T cell receptor beta chain was recovered during a study of HIV-infected patients and healthy controls. TCRdb analysed the 5' RACE reads with MiXCR anew, one entry per CDR3 protein. Seen here are tens of thousands of distinct CDR3 sequences, about a sixth observed once, and the top ten hold approximately 5.4%. Source material: CD4+ T cells from blood. This sequence originates from a human donor in good health.

The CDR3 sequence is CAIGQGQETQYF. The CDR3 DNA sequence: TGTGCCATCGGACAGGGGCAAGAGACCCAGTACTTC. The rearrangement uses TRBV10-3 and TRBJ2-5, with 9 bases lining up with TRBD1. The V segment lost 8 bases and the J segment 2 bases; nucleotides outside the gene matches: 0. Germline CDR1 is ENHRY and CDR2 is SYGVKD. This CDR3 has 12 residues.